The 8 T cell receptor beta chains in this list originate from one sample, sequenced in a study of CD8 T cells in Susac syndrome. The authors reverse transcribed about 0.5 to 1 ug RNA with random hexamers. MiXCR was run by TCRdb on the immunoSEQ multiplex PCR reads, yielding one entry per CDR3 protein. This sample has around 18,000 distinct CDR3 sequences, with around 95% found just once. Specimen: CD8+ T cells from PBMCs. The receptors come from a human donor in good health.

The V gene is TRBV19, the J gene TRBJ2-1; D is ambiguous. V gave up 3 bases and J gave up 4 bases, with 13 bases separating them. Germline CDR1 is LNHDA and CDR2 is SQIVND (reference sequence). The CDR3 totals 15 residues. In DNA, the CDR3 is TGTGCCAGTAGTATCGGTGGTTTAGAGTACAATGAGCAGTTCTTC. Its translation is CASSIGGLEYNEQFF. The full variable domain, rest sourced from reference TRBV19 and TRBJ2-1, is DGGITQSPKYLFRKEGQNVTLSCEQNLNHDAMYWYRQDPGQGLRLIYYSQIVNDFQKGDIAEGYSVSREKKESFPLTVTSAQKNPTAFYLCASSIGGLEYNEQFFGPGTRLTVL.

The gene calls are TRBV20-1 and TRBJ2-7; TRBD2 agrees at 7 bases. Losses at the gene ends were 1 base for V and 0 bases for J; bases not matched to a gene: 6. Germline V lookup: CDR1 DFQATT, CDR2 SNEGSKA (reference sequence). The CDR3 sequence is 15 residues long. The CDR3 sequence: CSARALAESSYEQYF. The CDR3 nucleotides read TGCAGTGCTAGAGCGCTAGCGGAAAGCTCCTACGAGCAGTACTTC.

The V and J genes are TRBV2 and TRBJ2-3; the D gene could be TRBD1 or TRBD2 (5 bases each). This CDR3 region has 15 residues. V was clipped by 7 bases and J by 2 bases, with 16 bases between them. In germline, CDR1 is SNHLY, CDR2 FYNNEI. CDR3 protein: CASNTRDGDTDTQYF. The CDR3 DNA reads TGTGCCAGCAATACCCGGGACGGTGACACAGATACGCAGTATTTT.

This chain connects TRBV7-9 to TRBJ2-7; 7 bases are a match to TRBD2. Germline assignment: CDR1 SEHNR and CDR2 FQNEAQ (reference sequence). J lost 4 bases, V lost 2 bases, and 5 bases had no gene match. This CDR3 is built from 14 residues. CDR3 loop: CASSLSGGSYEQYV. DNA for the CDR3: TGTGCCAGCAGCTTAAGCGGCGGGAGTTACGAGCAGTACGTC.

This chain connects TRBV7-8 to TRBJ2-7; 7 positions match TRBD2. The germline CDR1 and CDR2 sequences are SGHVS and FQNEAQ. The V gene end was trimmed by 3 bases and the J gene end by 3 bases; junction bases not matched to a gene: 2. There are 13 residues in the CDR3. CDR3 loop: CASSFERDYEQYF. The CDR3 DNA is TGTGCCAGCAGCTTTGAGCGGGACTACGAGCAGTACTTC. Looking up the rest from reference TRBV7-8 and TRBJ2-7 gives the full variable domain: GAGVSQSPRYKVAKRGQDVALRCDPISGHVSLFWYQQALGQGPEFLTYFQNEAQLDKSGLPSDRFFAERPEGSVSTLKIQRTQQEDSAVYLCASSFERDYEQYFGPGTRLTVT.

The V call is TRBV12-3 or TRBV12-4, the J call TRBJ2-1, with 13 bases fitting TRBD2. The CDR3 has 17 residues. J was trimmed by 4 bases and V by 3 bases; bases with no gene match: 6. CDR3 in amino acids: CASSFGLTSGRYNEQFF. CDR3 DNA sequence: TGTGCCAGCAGTTTTGGTCTGACTAGCGGGAGGTACAATGAGCAGTTCTTC.

The chain joins TRBV5-8 to TRBJ2-3; D not certain. The V end lost 0 bases, the J end lost 0 bases, and 8 bases lay between the germline ends. This CDR3 contains 15 residues. The germline V gene encodes CDR1 SGHTS and CDR2 YDEGEE. In DNA form, the CDR3 reads TGTGCCAGCAGCTTGGGGGTGGGAAGCACAGATACGCAGTATTTT. Residues: CASSLGVGSTDTQYF.

The chain employs TRBV29-1 and TRBJ2-7; no definite D call. Germline V gives CDR1 SQVTM, CDR2 ANQGSEA. Trimming took 2 bases from V and 4 from J, leaving 24 bases between them. The CDR3 runs to 17 residues. In nucleotides, the CDR3 is TGCAGCGTTGAACTCCCAGGTTACTACGGCCCTGGGTACGAGCAGTACTTC. This gives the protein CSVELPGYYGPGYEQYF.